This T cell receptor beta chain was sequenced during a study of OX40 agonist ivuxolimab in advanced cancers. Some clones are missing from TCRdb's copy, which holds only in-frame ones; the method was immunoSEQ multiplex PCR. The profile shows roughly 25,000 clones, approximately 91% of them singletons. Germline loops: CDR1 MGHDK, CDR2 SYGVNS. V was pared by 4 bases and J by 4 bases, with 16 bases between. The CDR3 sequence is 16 residues long. The sequenced sample was CD4+ or CD8+ T cells sorted from blood, obtained in a trial of the OX40 agonist ivuxolimab. This chain joins TRBV25-1 and TRBJ2-2, with D perhaps TRBD1 (6 bases). The sequence was obtained from an adult with an advanced solid tumor such as melanoma, head and neck, liver or kidney cancer. The DNA of the CDR3 is TGTGCCAGCAGTGCATCCGGGACACAGATCACCGGGGAGCTGTTTTTT. This translates into CASSASGTQITGELFF.